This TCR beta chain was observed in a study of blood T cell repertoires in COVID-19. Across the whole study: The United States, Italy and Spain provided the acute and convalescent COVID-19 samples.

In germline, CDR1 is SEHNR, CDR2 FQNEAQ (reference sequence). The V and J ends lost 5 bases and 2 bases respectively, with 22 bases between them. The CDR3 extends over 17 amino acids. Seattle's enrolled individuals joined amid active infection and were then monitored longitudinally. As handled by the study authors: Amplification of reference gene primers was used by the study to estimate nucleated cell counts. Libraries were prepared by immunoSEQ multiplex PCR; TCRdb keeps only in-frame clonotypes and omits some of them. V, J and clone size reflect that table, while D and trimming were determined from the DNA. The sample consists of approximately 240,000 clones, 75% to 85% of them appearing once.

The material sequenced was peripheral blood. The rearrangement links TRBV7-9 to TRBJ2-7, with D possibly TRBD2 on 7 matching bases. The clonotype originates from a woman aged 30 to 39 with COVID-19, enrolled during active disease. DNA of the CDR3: TGTGCCAGCAGCCCCCCCTTGTTTGGGGGGGCCACCTACGAGCAGTACTTC. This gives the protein CASSPPLFGGATYEQYF.